The rows below give T cell receptor beta chains drawn from one sample of a study of OX40 agonist ivuxolimab in advanced cancers. Generated by immunoSEQ multiplex PCR, the TCRdb table keeps only in-frame clones and is missing some. The sample has roughly 28,000 clones, 90% to 95% seen once. This material consisted of CD4+ or CD8+ T cells sorted from blood, taken in a trial of the OX40 agonist ivuxolimab. Source of these receptors: an adult with an advanced solid tumor such as melanoma, head and neck, liver or kidney cancer. Each CDR3 is given with its conserved first and last residue. The D gene is left open where the match is weak. Not all rows give a size; the values are once, few, many and, for expanded clones, a class.

j_call | clone_size | d_call | v_call | cdr3_nt | cdr3_aa
TRBJ2-2 | - | TRBD1 | TRBV2 | TGTGCCACCAAACCCAGGGGGCGCGTCGGGGAGCTGTTTTTT | CATKPRGRVGELFF
TRBJ1-2 | - | TRBD1 | TRBV6-6 | TGTGCCAGCAGTTACTCAGTTACAGGGGGCGGCGGCTACACCTTC | CASSYSVTGGGGYTF
TRBJ2-2 | - | - | TRBV29-1 | TGCAGCGGTCGTTTGGGGGGGCAGAACACCGGGGAGCTGTTTTTT | CSGRLGGQNTGELFF
TRBJ2-1 | - | - | TRBV27 | TGTGCCAGCAGTTTATCCGCGGGAAGGGAGCAGTTCTTC | CASSLSAGREQFF
TRBJ1-1 | once | TRBD1 | TRBV10-1 | TGCGCCAGCAGTGAGTCGAGAGGGGCAGGGGGTGAAGCTTTCTTT | CASSESRGAGGEAFF
TRBJ2-7 | few | - | TRBV11-2 | TGTGCCAGCAGCTTAGACCGGGACTCCACCTACGAGCAGTACTTC | CASSLDRDSTYEQYF
TRBJ2-7 | - | - | TRBV6-6 | TGTGCCAGCAGTCCCGACAGCTACTACGAGCAGTACTTC | CASSPDSYYEQYF
TRBJ1-6 | - | - | TRBV2 | TGTGCCAGCAGGGGGATGAATTCACCCCTCCACTTT | CASRGMNSPLHF
TRBJ2-1 | once | TRBD2 | TRBV5-4 | TGTGCCAGCAGCTTGGTAATAGCGGGGGATGGTGAGCAGTTCTTC | CASSLVIAGDGEQFF
TRBJ1-1 | - | TRBD1 | TRBV5-8 | TGTGCCAGCAGCTTGAGGACAGGGGGCACCGAAGCTTTCTTT | CASSLRTGGTEAFF
TRBJ1-1 | - | - | TRBV9 | TGTGCCAGCAGCGTAGGGGACTCGGAAGCTTTCTTT | CASSVGDSEAFF
TRBJ2-5 | - | - | TRBV9 | TGTGCCAGCAGCGACGGGACTTTGCAAGAGACCCAGTACTTC | CASSDGTLQETQYF
TRBJ2-5 | - | - | TRBV28 | TGTGCCAGCAGTAAACTCGTGGGGAAGCAAGACACCCAGTACTTC | CASSKLVGKQDTQYF
TRBJ1-4 | - | - | TRBV9 | TGTGCCAGCAGCGTATATGGACAGAAGAATGAAAAACTGTTTTTT | CASSVYGQKNEKLFF
TRBJ2-1 | - | TRBD1 | TRBV5-1 | TGCGCCAGCAGCCCCATACTCGGGGACAGTCCGTTCTTC | CASSPILGDSPFF
TRBJ2-1 | - | TRBD2 | TRBV9 | TGTGCCAGCAGCGGCGGGACTACCCAGAGCTCCTACAATGAGCAGTTCTTC | CASSGGTTQSSYNEQFF
TRBJ2-7 | - | - | TRBV5-5 | TGTGCCAGCAGCTTGGCACAGGGTTCTTACGAGCAGTACTTC | CASSLAQGSYEQYF
TRBJ1-5 | - | - | TRBV27 | TGTGCCAGCAGTGTGGGTCCCCGGGCCTTCCAGCATTTT | CASSVGPRAFQHF
TRBJ2-1 | - | TRBD2 | TRBV28 | TGTGCCAGCAGTACAAAGCGGGAGTTCTACAATGAGCAGTTCTTC | CASSTKREFYNEQFF
TRBJ1-4 | once | - | TRBV30 | TGTGCCTGGAGAGAAAGGGGGGCTCCCGAAAAACTGTTTTTT | CAWRERGAPEKLFF
TRBJ1-6 | - | - | TRBV4-1 | TGCGCCAGCAGCCGAGAGAATTCACCCCTCCACTTT | CASSRENSPLHF
TRBJ2-2 | - | TRBD1 | TRBV19 | TGTGCCAGTAGTATACCCACAGGGGTCCTCGACACCGGGGAGCTGTTTTTT | CASSIPTGVLDTGELFF
TRBJ1-3 | - | - | TRBV14 | TGTGCCAGCAGCCAAGAATACGACAGGCCACCCGGGCACGCAGGAAACACCATATATTTT | CASSQEYDRPPGHAGNTIYF
TRBJ2-1 | - | - | TRBV30 | TGTGCCTGGAGTGGGGTGGGGGAGTACAATGAGCAGTTCTTC | CAWSGVGEYNEQFF
TRBJ2-3 | - | TRBD2 | TRBV7-3 | TGTGCCAGCAGCGCACTAGCGGGGGGGACAGATACGCAGTATTTT | CASSALAGGTDTQYF
TRBJ1-2 | - | - | TRBV6-5 | TGTGCCAGCAGCACCGGGCCGCACTATGGCTACACCTTC | CASSTGPHYGYTF
TRBJ1-1 | once | - | TRBV10-3 | TGTGCCATCAGTGAAAGAGGAGTGAACACTGAAGCTTTCTTT | CAISERGVNTEAFF
TRBJ2-3 | once | - | TRBV14 | TGTGCCAGCAGCCAAGGGCTTGGCACAGATACGCAGTATTTT | CASSQGLGTDTQYF
TRBJ1-1 | few | - | TRBV19 | TGTGCCAGTAGTATAGTTATGGGAAACACTGAAGCTTTCTTT | CASSIVMGNTEAFF
TRBJ2-7 | - | TRBD1 | TRBV5-1 | TGCGCCAGCAGCTCCTACCCGGGACAGGGCGCCAACGAGCAGTACTTC | CASSSYPGQGANEQYF
TRBJ2-7 | - | - | TRBV11-3 | TGTGCCAGCAGCTTAGAGAGCAGCTCCTACGAGCAGTACTTC | CASSLESSSYEQYF
TRBJ2-2 | - | - | TRBV19 | TGTGCCAGTAGTATAGAAACAGTTCTATTCACCGGGGAGCTGTTTTTT | CASSIETVLFTGELFF
TRBJ2-1 | few | - | TRBV7-2 | TGTGCCAGCAGCTACTTATTGTTCGGGGAATATGAGCAGTTCTTC | CASSYLLFGEYEQFF
TRBJ2-5 | - | TRBD2 | TRBV7-2 | TGTGCCAGCAGCCTCACTAGCGGTGAGGAAGAGACCCAGTACTTC | CASSLTSGEEETQYF
TRBJ1-1 | once | - | TRBV2 | TGTGCCAGCAGTGAGACAGGCGTTGAAGCTTTCTTT | CASSETGVEAFF
TRBJ1-1 | - | - | TRBV10-3 | TGTGCCATCGGTGAAAGTTTGACACCGAACACTGAAGCTTTCTTT | CAIGESLTPNTEAFF
TRBJ2-7 | - | - | TRBV7-8 | TGTGCCAGCAGCTTAGAGGCAGCGGGCGTCGGTTACGAGCAGTACTTC | CASSLEAAGVGYEQYF
TRBJ2-2 | - | - | TRBV7-9 | TGTGCCAGCAGCGCTGGCCCCCGCAGCGGGGAGCTGTTTTTT | CASSAGPRSGELFF
TRBJ2-1 | - | - | TRBV7-9 | TGTGCCAGCAGCTCATCCCTTGGGACCAAGAAATACAATGAGCAGTTCTTC | CASSSSLGTKKYNEQFF
TRBJ1-1 | - | - | TRBV11-3 | TGTGCCAGCAGCTTAGTAGGGGGGAACACTGAAGCTTTCTTT | CASSLVGGNTEAFF
TRBJ2-2 | - | - | TRBV21-1 | TGTGCCAGCAGCAAAGGATCGGGGAGCGGGGAGCTGTTTTTT | CASSKGSGSGELFF
TRBJ2-3 | - | TRBD2 | TRBV9 | TGTGCCAGCAGCGTATCCAGCGGGGGCACAGATACGCAGTATTTT | CASSVSSGGTDTQYF
TRBJ1-5 | - | TRBD1 | TRBV13 | TGTGCCAGCAGCTTAGGCGGACAGGGGAAGCAGCCCCAGCATTTT | CASSLGGQGKQPQHF
TRBJ1-1 | once | - | TRBV27 | TGTGCCAGCATATGGTCCGCAGGGTCGTCCACTGAAGCTTTCTTT | CASIWSAGSSTEAFF
TRBJ2-1 | - | - | TRBV19 | TGTGCCAGTAGTATCCAGGGACACAATGAGCAGTTCTTC | CASSIQGHNEQFF
TRBJ2-7 | - | TRBD2 | TRBV27 | TGTGCCAGCAGTCCCACTTTAGCGGGAGTCATGTACGAGCAGTACTTC | CASSPTLAGVMYEQYF
TRBJ2-7 | - | - | TRBV7-9 | TGTGCCAGCAGCTCTGACTACGAGCAGTACTTC | CASSSDYEQYF
TRBJ1-4 | - | - | TRBV2 | TGTGCCAGCAGTCGGGTCCAGGGACCGGAGGGAGAAAAACTGTTTTTT | CASSRVQGPEGEKLFF
TRBJ1-6 | - | - | TRBV27 | TGTGCCAGCAGTTTACTGGCCACGGATTCACCCCTCCACTTT | CASSLLATDSPLHF
TRBJ1-1 | - | - | TRBV5-5 | TGTGCCAGCAGCTTGGGTGAGGGGACTGAAGCTTTCTTT | CASSLGEGTEAFF
TRBJ2-7 | - | - | TRBV1 | TGCACCAGCAGCCTAGACCTACTACTCGGCTCCTACGAGCAGTACTTC | CTSSLDLLLGSYEQYF
TRBJ2-7 | once | - | TRBV7-9 | TGTGCCACCAACCCCCTAGCGCTGGCATACGAGCAGTACTTC | CATNPLALAYEQYF
TRBJ1-3 | - | - | TRBV5-5 | TGTGCCAGCAGTAACCGGGGGGCCCTGTCCTCTGGAAACACCATATATTTT | CASSNRGALSSGNTIYF
TRBJ2-3 | - | - | TRBV2 | TGTGCCAGCAGTTTAGTTACGCAGTATTTT | CASSLVTQYF